This T cell receptor (beta chain) was profiled in a study of blood T cell repertoires in COVID-19. Per the authors' pipeline: Amplification from reference gene primers served as the basis for estimated nucleated cell counts. TCRdb keeps only in-frame clones here, not all; method: immunoSEQ multiplex PCR. That table supplies the V and J calls and clone size; D and trimming were determined from the DNA. Among approximately 460,000 clones listed, approximately 89% were seen once. Germline trimming cut 3 bases from V and 5 bases from J; bases unmatched to any gene: 4. CDR3 length equals 14 residues. CDR1 and CDR2 (germline): KGHSH, LQKENI. Seattle patients were enrolled during active infection and followed longitudinally.

Sequencing was done on a sample of peripheral blood. This TCR was sampled from a man younger than 35 with COVID-19, enrolled during active disease. The chain links TRBV18 to TRBJ2-5; 9 nucleotides line up with TRBD1. This CDR3 is CASSPGQGSETQYF. In DNA form, the CDR3 reads TGTGCCAGCTCACCGGGACAGGGATCGGAGACCCAGTACTTC. Full variable domain (remainder filled in from reference TRBV18 and TRBJ2-5): NAGVMQNPRHLVRRRGQEARLRCSPMKGHSHVYWYRQLPEEGLKFMVYLQKENIIDESGMPKERFSAEFPKEGPSILRIQQVVRGDSAAYFCASSPGQGSETQYFGPGTRLLVL.